The source of this TCR beta chain is a study of blood T cell repertoires in COVID-19. Turning to the study itself: Samples taken during acute and convalescent COVID-19 were collected in the United States, Italy and Spain. Sources were T cells, B-cell-depleted T cells, or PBMCs; the material itself was cDNA or gDNA.

This CDR3 is built from 15 residues. Germline loops: CDR1 MGHDK, CDR2 SYGVNS. The germline V and J ends were trimmed by 1 base and 3 bases, with 13 bases remaining between them. Per the authors' pipeline: Reference gene primer amplification gave estimated nucleated cell counts. Profiled with immunoSEQ multiplex PCR; TCRdb holds only in-frame clones, not every one. V and J calls and clone size come straight from that table; D and trimming were deduced from the DNA. Here the sample spans 160,000 or so clones, roughly 89% being singletons. The TCR was taken from a woman in her sixties who had recovered from COVID-19. Sequenced input: peripheral blood. This chain uses TRBV25-1 with TRBJ2-7; D may be TRBD2 (6 bases). In DNA form, the CDR3 reads TGTGCCAGCAGTGAATGGGGGACTGAGAACTACGAGCAGTACTTC. It translates to CASSEWGTENYEQYF.